The sequence of this T cell receptor beta chain was determined in a study of cytomegalovirus exposure and HLA in healthy donors. V dropped 5 bases and J dropped 0 bases, with 11 bases sitting between them. The CDR3 sequence is 14 residues long. Germline loops: CDR1 SEHNR, CDR2 FQNEAQ (reference sequence). With 60 Vbeta and 13 Jbeta primers, the PCR was carried out. Here immunoSEQ multiplex PCR was the method, and the copy in TCRdb shows in-frame clones only, minus some. The table has 95,000 to 150,000 clones, approximately 67% seen once. The receptor's source is a man in his late teens or twenties in good health and CMV-seronegative. The V call is TRBV7-9, the J call TRBJ2-7, with D perhaps matching TRBD1 (5 bases). Input material: PBMCs. CDR3 bases: TGTGCCAGCAGCCACCTGGACACCTCCTACGAGCAGTACTTC. It codes for CASSHLDTSYEQYF.